A single T cell receptor beta chain is shown here with its context. The authors' processing: Reference gene primer amplification gave nucleated cell count estimates. Data came from immunoSEQ multiplex PCR; TCRdb stores just in-frame clones and leaves some out. That table supplies the V and J calls and clone size; D and trimming were determined from the DNA. Of approximately 22,000 clones listed, approximately 78% are singletons. This record belongs to a study of blood T cell repertoires in COVID-19. Turning to the study itself: Acute and convalescent COVID-19 specimens originated in the United States, Italy and Spain. PBMCs, B-cell-depleted T cells, or T cells provided the cDNA or gDNA that made up the material.

Trimming pared 3 bases from V and 10 bases from J, leaving 21 bases between. The CDR3 is 15 residues long. Per germline, CDR1 MNHEY and CDR2 SVGAGI. The chain has TRBV6-5 and TRBJ1-1, with D possibly being TRBD1 (6 bases). What was sequenced was peripheral blood. This TCR derives from a human donor in a cohort sampled during active COVID-19. For the CDR3, the DNA is TGTGCCAGCAGTTATGATGGCCGAAATACAGGGAGAGCTTTCTTT. Protein product: CASSYDGRNTGRAFF.